This T cell receptor beta chain stems from a study of early T cells in non-severe SARS-CoV-2 infection. Study as a whole: The chains were unpaired, and the sequenced material was bulk RNA from unsorted whole blood.

Tagging with unique molecular identifiers was applied to individual cDNA molecules. One entry per CDR3 protein, called by TCRdb with MiXCR from the 5' RACE reads. Of tens of thousands of distinct CDR3 sequences in the sample, 9.5% to 13% were seen once. Overall study results and limits: Missing private and CD4 specificities, VDJdb matching favored anti-spike CD8 responses.

A word on this clonotype: Its target is unknown.

Trimming shortened V by 7 bases and J by 5 bases, and 11 bases separated the two germline ends. CDR1 is SGHTA and CDR2 is FQGNSA in the germline V gene. The CDR3 is 12 amino acids. The receptor comes from an adult who was a healthcare worker with PCR-confirmed SARS-CoV-2 infection or an uninfected control (not recorded which). The chain employs TRBV7-2 and TRBJ1-2, with D maybe TRBD1 (5 bases). Sequencing was performed on whole blood. CDR3 region: CASNEQEYGYTF. DNA of the CDR3: TGTGCCAGCAACGAACAGGAGTATGGCTACACCTTC.